One sample yielded the 32 T cell receptor beta chains listed below, sequenced in a study of tumor and adjacent non-tumor tissue in lung cancer. The library came from three nested PCR rounds adapted from ARM-PCR protocols. TCRdb analysed the multiplex PCR reads with MiXCR anew, one entry per CDR3 protein. Here the sample spans around 140,000 distinct CDR3 sequences, approximately 66% being singletons. RNA was extracted from bulk tissue without any cell sorting. Sequencing was performed on lung tumor tissue. These receptors all come from a man aged 60 to 75 with small cell lung cancer.

Worth noting for this clonotype: This may be a read error, as it is one base from a much larger clone. The chain employs TRBV20-1 and TRBJ2-1; 9 bases map to TRBD2. The CDR3 has 19 residues. Per germline, CDR1 DFQATT and CDR2 SNEGSKA (reference sequence). The CDR3 DNA sequence: TGCATTGCTAGAGCACGGGGAATGGCGGGAGGGCCTGGGCTGAATGAGCAGTTCTTC. Residues: CIARARGMAGGPGLNEQFF.

This clonotype has ten or more counts. The V gene is TRBV11-1, the J gene TRBJ2-5, with D maybe TRBD2 (5 bases). Trimming removed 5 bases at V and 6 bases at J, with 10 bases between. The CDR3 runs to 12 residues. CDR1 SGHAT and CDR2 FQDESV come from the germline V gene (reference sequence). Written as DNA, the CDR3 is TGTGCCAGCAGCGAAACTAGAAAGACCCAGTACTTC. It encodes CASSETRKTQYF.

The rearrangement uses TRBV11-2 and TRBJ2-7; weak D call: TRBD2 (5 bases). The CDR3 runs to 13 residues. The germline V gene encodes CDR1 SGHAT and CDR2 FQNNGV. The germline V and J ends were trimmed by 5 bases and 2 bases, with 10 bases remaining between them. The DNA for the CDR3 is TGTGCCAGCAGCCCTAGCCCAACCTACGAGCAGTACTTC. Translated: CASSPSPTYEQYF.

This clonotype has more than one count but fewer than ten. A read error is possible here, since a much larger clone lies one base away. This rearrangement joins TRBV10-2 to TRBJ1-6; D ambiguous. The CDR3 length is 14 residues. Germline V gene lookup returns CDR1 WSHSY and CDR2 SAAADI. Trimming cost V 0 bases and J 9 bases, with 9 bases left between them. The CDR3 protein is CASSESMTGSPLHF. The CDR3 DNA reads as TGCGCCAGCAGTGAGTCGATGACGGGTTCACCCCTCCACTTT.

Note on this clonotype: At one boundary the junction diverges from the germline segment, which might be a read error. The chain is built from TRBV11-3 and TRBJ2-1, with D hard to call. The germline V gene encodes CDR1 SGHNT and CDR2 YENEEA. The CDR3 consists of 13 residues. The CDR3 nucleotides read TGTGCCAGCAGCTCGCGGTCTCTCAATGAACAGTTCTTC. This codes for CASSSRSLNEQFF.

J is TRBJ2-1 and V is TRBV24-1; 10 positions match TRBD1. The CDR3 has 17 amino acids. The V gene's germline CDR1 is KGHDR and CDR2 SFDVKD. V lost 2 bases and J lost 5; bases outside the gene matches: 8. The CDR3, as DNA: TGTGCCACCAGTGATTCCGAACCGGGACAGGGGAACAATGAGCAGTTCTTC. It yields the protein CATSDSEPGQGNNEQFF.

Comments on this clonotype: A much larger clone differs from this one at a single base, so this may be a read error. V gene TRBV5-1 combines with J gene TRBJ2-1; D gene unclear. Per the germline V gene, CDR1 is SGHRS and CDR2 is YFSETQ. V lost 1 base and J lost 5, with 10 bases in between. The CDR3 covers 14 residues. The CDR3 DNA follows: TGCGCCAGCAGCTTGAGTGGCAGGAACAATGAGCAGTTCTTC. Protein: CASSLSGRNNEQFF.

J is TRBJ2-2 and V is TRBV12-5, with D possibly being TRBD1 (6 bases). CDR3 size: 14 residues. The ends were cut back, 1 base at V and 5 bases at J, with 8 bases in the middle. The germline gives CDR1 LGHNT, CDR2 FRNRAP. CDR3 DNA sequence: TGTGCTAGTGGTTTGGGACAGGCGACCGGGGAGCTGTTTTTT. Translated: CASGLGQATGELFF.

The chain joins TRBV4-1 to TRBJ2-1, with D perhaps TRBD2 (6 bases). CDR1 MGHRA and CDR2 YSYEKL come from the germline V gene. V was trimmed by 4 bases and J by 0 bases, leaving 10 bases between them. This CDR3 is built from 15 residues. CDR3 amino acids: CASSPRGSSYNEQFF. In nucleotides, the CDR3 is TGCGCCAGCAGCCCCCGGGGGAGCTCCTACAATGAGCAGTTCTTC.

The chain employs TRBV29-1 and TRBJ1-1; no firm D call. This CDR3 comprises 13 residues. V lost 8 bases and J lost 3, with 16 bases in between. CDR1 is SQVTM, CDR2 ANQGSEA, per germline. CDR3 in amino acids: CSTIRVSDTEAFF. The CDR3 DNA follows: TGCAGCACAATTAGGGTGTCGGACACTGAAGCTTTCTTT.

The V and J genes are TRBV11-1 and TRBJ2-1; D possibly corresponds to TRBD2 (6 bases). The ends were cut back, 7 bases at V and 4 bases at J, with 17 bases in the middle. The CDR3 extends over 15 amino acids. Germline lookup yields CDR1 SGHAT and CDR2 FQDESV (reference sequence). The CDR3 DNA sequence: TGTGCCAGCAATTTGCTAGCGAATAAATACAATGAGCAGTTCTTC. It yields the protein CASNLLANKYNEQFF.

About this clonotype itself: Just one base apart from a much larger clone, this may be a read error. Given the absence of the conserved phenylalanine or tryptophan at the CDR3 end, a read error is likely. The chain uses TRBV20-1 and TRBJ2-7; the D is unclear. Germline CDR1 DFQATT, CDR2 SNEGSKA (reference sequence). The V end was cut by 0 bases, the J end by 6 bases, with 21 bases between. The CDR3 length is 16 residues. In nucleotides, the CDR3 is TGCAGTGCTAGAGATCTGTCGGGTAAGAGGACGCCCGAGCAGTACATC. Residues: CSARDLSGKRTPEQYI.

In regard to this clonotype: One end of the junction varies from germline; a read error may be responsible. The rearrangement uses TRBV20-1 and TRBJ2-6, with TRBD1 matching 9 bases. Germline CDR1 is DFQATT and CDR2 is SNEGSKA (reference sequence). The CDR3 is 15 residues long. CDR3 in DNA: TGCAGTGCAGGGACAGGGCGGTCTGGGGCCAACGTCCTGGCTTTC. This encodes CSAGTGRSGANVLAF.

Comments on this clonotype: A much larger clone sits a single nucleotide away, making a read error possible. The missing conserved phenylalanine or tryptophan at the end of this CDR3 makes a read error likely. J is TRBJ2-1 and V is TRBV29-1; 11 nucleotides match TRBD1. CDR3 length: 15 residues. The germline V gene has CDR1 SQVTM and CDR2 ANQGSEA. Trimming at V came to 7 bases and at J to 9 bases, leaving 14 bases not matched to a gene. The CDR3 protein is CSGNKLDRGLLEQFL. The CDR3, as DNA: TGCAGCGGAAATAAGCTGGACAGGGGGCTCCTTGAGCAGTTCTTA.

This chain joins TRBV12-3 or TRBV12-4 and TRBJ1-5; D is ambiguous. With 10 bases removed from V and 3 bases from J, the gap between germline ends came to 16 bases. The CDR3 contains 14 residues. In nucleotides, the CDR3 is TGTGCCACAAAGGGCCAAGGACCCAATCAGCCCCAGCATTTT. This encodes CATKGQGPNQPQHF.

This clonotype has a count of ten or more. J is TRBJ2-2 and V is TRBV29-1; 10 bases line up with TRBD2. The germline gives CDR1 SQVTM, CDR2 ANQGSEA. The CDR3 extends over 16 amino acids. The J segment lost 5 bases and the V segment lost 4 bases, leaving 10 bases of the junction unmatched. CDR3 sequence: CSVVIRAGGPTGELFF. The DNA for the CDR3 is TGCAGCGTTGTGATCAGAGCGGGAGGGCCGACCGGGGAGCTGTTTTTT.

This clonotype was counted at least ten times. The gene calls are TRBV6-5 and TRBJ1-2, with 7 bases matching TRBD1. The V gene's germline CDR1 is MNHEY and CDR2 SVGAGI. V shed 6 bases, J shed 5 bases, and the junction held 9 bases outside the gene matches. This CDR3 has 14 residues. The CDR3 loop reads CASRDTGVGYGYTF. The CDR3 DNA is TGTGCCAGCAGGGATACAGGGGTGGGGTATGGCTACACCTTC.

The chain joins TRBV2 to TRBJ2-4; 7 positions match TRBD1. V shed 3 bases, J shed 1 base, and the junction held 3 bases outside the gene matches. The germline CDR1 and CDR2 sequences are SNHLY and FYNNEI. The CDR3 contains 15 residues. Here the CDR3 DNA reads TGTGCCAGCAGTGACATACAGGGGGCCAAAAACATTCAGTACTTC. Its translation is CASSDIQGAKNIQYF.

Regarding this clonotype: Here the CDR3 omits its conserved ending phenylalanine or tryptophan, so a read error is the likely source. This chain uses TRBV6-1 with TRBJ2-5; 8 positions match TRBD1. With V trimmed by 6 bases and J by 5 bases, 11 bases remained unmatched. The CDR3 is 15 residues long. Germline V gene data show CDR1 as MNHNS and CDR2 as SASEGT. Written as DNA, the CDR3 is TGTGCCAGCAGCCGACGACAGGGGCGGCACGAGACCCAGTACTTA. Protein sequence: CASSRRQGRHETQYL.

As regards this clonotype: The junction does not match germline at one end; this may be a read error. The rearrangement joins TRBV6-5 to TRBJ2-6, with D perhaps matching TRBD1 or TRBD2 (6 bases each). Germline lookup yields CDR1 MNHEY and CDR2 SVGAGI. The CDR3 totals 16 residues. The CDR3 region is CARRTGGDSGVNVLTF. CDR3 coding DNA: TGTGCCAGAAGGACCGGGGGCGATTCCGGGGTCAACGTCCTGACTTTC.

For this clonotype: Since the CDR3 does not end with the conserved phenylalanine or tryptophan, this likely comes from a read error. It is unclear where the CDR3 begins or ends on the DNA, so no DNA is shown, and the CDR3 is as TCRdb lists it. The chain joins TRBV20-1 to TRBJ2-6. Germline loops: CDR1 DFQATT, CDR2 SNEGSKA (reference sequence). Inclusive of both ends, the CDR3 amounts to 17 amino acids. The CDR3 region is CSANYMDQSSGPNVLTL.

A remark on this clonotype: Possible read error: a much larger clone is one base away. The chain links TRBV20-1 to TRBJ2-3, with TRBD2 as a possible D gene (6 bases). Germline V gene sequence: CDR1 DFQATT, CDR2 SNEGSKA (reference sequence). CDR3 length: 14 amino acids. This chain's CDR3 is CRAIVDYRTDTQYF. The CDR3 coding sequence is TGCAGAGCCATCGTGGACTACCGCACAGATACGCAGTATTTT.

In the case of this clonotype: At one of its ends the junction is not consistent with the germline gene, which may arise from a read error. The J gene is TRBJ1-2, the V gene TRBV11-1; D remains ambiguous. The CDR3 covers 13 residues. The V gene's germline CDR1 is SGHAT and CDR2 FQDESV (reference sequence). Here the CDR3 DNA reads TGTGCCAACAGCATGGATGGTGCGTATGGCTACACCTTC. Protein sequence: CANSMDGAYGYTF.

This clonotype was detected a few times. The J gene is TRBJ1-3, the V gene TRBV7-9; unclear D gene. Trimming stripped 3 bases from V and 0 bases from J, with 6 bases between. Germline values: CDR1 SEHNR, CDR2 FQNEAQ (reference sequence). The CDR3 totals 14 residues. The CDR3: CASSLGNSGNTIYF. CDR3 bases: TGTGCCAGCAGCTTGGGCAACTCTGGAAACACCATATATTTT.

The genes are TRBV24-1 and TRBJ2-3; 8 nucleotides align to TRBD1. The CDR3 is 14 amino acids. V was clipped by 6 bases and J by 15 bases; unmatched bases: 16. Germline V gene sequence: CDR1 KGHDR, CDR2 SFDVKD. This CDR3 is CATSRTGIDDTRYF. The CDR3, as DNA: TGTGCCACCAGTCGGACAGGGATTGATGATACGCGCTATTTT.

V usage is TRBV5-4 and J usage is TRBJ2-1; 9 bases align to TRBD1. Germline-derived CDR1 and CDR2 are SGHNT and YYREEE (reference sequence). There are 15 residues in the CDR3. V lost 0 bases, J lost 7 bases, and 5 bases stayed unmatched. The CDR3 spells CASSLVVTGGNEQFF. The CDR3 nucleotides read TGTGCCAGCAGCTTGGTGGTGACAGGGGGAAATGAGCAGTTCTTC.

Details on this clonotype: A read error may be the cause here, since a much bigger clone is one base away. The chain carries TRBV6-1 and TRBJ2-2, with unresolved D. The V gene lost 8 bases and the J gene lost 2 bases, with 3 bases spanning the gap. The CDR3 covers 11 residues. In germline, CDR1 is MNHNS, CDR2 SASEGT. CDR3 nucleotides: TGTGCCAGCTACAACACCGGGGAGCTGTTTTTT. Encoded protein: CASYNTGELFF.

Worth noting for this clonotype: One end of the junction does not line up with germline, which may come from a read error. The V gene is TRBV4-1, the J gene TRBJ1-2; D possibly corresponds to TRBD1 (6 bases). The CDR3 sequence is 12 residues long. Germline values: CDR1 MGHRA, CDR2 YSYEKL. The CDR3 loop is CVSSQGGYGYIF. The CDR3 coding sequence is TGCGTAAGCAGCCAAGGGGGGTATGGCTACATCTTC.

This clonotype was detected a few times. The J gene is TRBJ1-5, the V gene TRBV6-1; D unresolved. The CDR3 has 12 residues. CDR1 is MNHNS, CDR2 SASEGT, per germline. The V end lost 6 bases, the J end lost 5 bases, and 8 bases lay between the germline ends. The CDR3 DNA reads TGTGCCAGCAGGACACCCGATCAGCCCCAGCATTTT. Amino acids: CASRTPDQPQHF.

Comments on this clonotype: A much bigger clone sits one base away, suggesting this may be a read error. The CDR3 end shows no conserved phenylalanine or tryptophan, and so a read error is likely. The rearrangement joins TRBV28 to TRBJ2-7; TRBD2 matches at 10 bases. The CDR3 extends over 14 amino acids. The trim removed 10 bases at V and 6 bases at J, leaving 12 bases unmatched. Germline V gene sequence: CDR1 MDHEN, CDR2 SYDVKM. CDR3 DNA: TGTGCCACCCTCAGCGGGAGGGTATCGCGCGAGCAGTACCTC. Its protein is CATLSGRVSREQYL.

This clonotype was detected a few times. Being one base from a much bigger clone, this may be a read error. The chain couples TRBV20-1 to TRBJ2-7, with no clear D. The CDR3 loop spans 12 amino acids. The germline V gene has CDR1 DFQATT and CDR2 SNEGSKA (reference sequence). Between the trimmed V and J ends, which lost 3 bases and 3 bases, there was a span of 9 bases. The CDR3 coding sequence is TGCAGTGCTAGTCTAGTCGACTACGAGCAGTACTTC. It specifies CSASLVDYEQYF.

The V call is TRBV6-2 or TRBV6-3, the J call TRBJ1-1; 10 bases align to TRBD1. The germline V gene encodes CDR1 MNHEY and CDR2 SVGEGT. Trimming removed 11 bases from V and 4 bases from J; junction bases left unmatched: 19. CDR3 length: 17 residues. This CDR3 is CAVSYSRQGAPGTEAFF. In nucleotides, the CDR3 is TGTGCCGTCAGTTACTCGCGACAGGGGGCTCCGGGCACTGAAGCTTTCTTT.